This T cell receptor (beta chain) was retrieved from a study of blood T cell repertoires in COVID-19. Study background: COVID-19 samples collected from the United States, Italy and Spain covered acute and convalescent phases. T cells, B-cell-depleted T cells, or PBMCs provided the cDNA or gDNA that served as material.

As processed by the authors: Quantification of nucleated cells was approximated via reference gene primer amplification. Produced via immunoSEQ multiplex PCR; TCRdb's table is partial and in-frame only. V, J and clone size are taken as reported in that table, and D and trimming were inferred from the DNA itself. Found here are under 100,000 clones, roughly 78% of them singletons; the top ten hold roughly 10%. The germline CDR1 and CDR2 sequences are SGHRS and YFSETQ. Trimming shortened V by 0 bases and J by 6 bases, and 18 bases separated the two germline ends. The CDR3 has 16 residues. Sequencing input: peripheral blood. The chain employs TRBV5-1 and TRBJ1-2; D call uncertain. The sequence was collected from a man between 60 and 75 years old with acute or convalescent COVID-19. CDR3 DNA sequence: TGCGCCAGCAGCTTGGGTACAAATGTTCTTTCTGATGGCTACACCTTC. It specifies CASSLGTNVLSDGYTF.